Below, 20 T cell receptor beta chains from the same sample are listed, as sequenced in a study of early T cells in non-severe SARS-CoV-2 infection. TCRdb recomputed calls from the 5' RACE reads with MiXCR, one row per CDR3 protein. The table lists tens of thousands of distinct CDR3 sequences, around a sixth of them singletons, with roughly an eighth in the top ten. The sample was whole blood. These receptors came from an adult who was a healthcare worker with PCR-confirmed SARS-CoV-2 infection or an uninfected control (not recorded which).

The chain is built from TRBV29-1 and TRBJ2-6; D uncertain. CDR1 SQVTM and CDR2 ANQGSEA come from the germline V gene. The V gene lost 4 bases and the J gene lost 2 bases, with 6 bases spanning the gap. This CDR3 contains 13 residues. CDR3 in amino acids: CSVASTGANVLTF. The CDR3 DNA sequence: TGCAGCGTTGCCTCTACTGGGGCCAACGTCCTGACTTTC.

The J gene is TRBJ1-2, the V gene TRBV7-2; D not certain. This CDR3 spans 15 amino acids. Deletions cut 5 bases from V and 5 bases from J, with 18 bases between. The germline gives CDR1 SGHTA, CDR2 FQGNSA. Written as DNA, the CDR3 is TGTGCCAGCAGCCTGGCCGGGGTAGTTCAATATGGCTACACCTTC. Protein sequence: CASSLAGVVQYGYTF.

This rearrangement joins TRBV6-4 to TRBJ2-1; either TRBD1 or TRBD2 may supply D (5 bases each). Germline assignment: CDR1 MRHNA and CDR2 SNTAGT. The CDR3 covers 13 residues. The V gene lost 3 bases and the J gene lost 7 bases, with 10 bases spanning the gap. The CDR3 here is CASSERGGNEQFF. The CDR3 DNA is TGTGCCAGCAGTGAGAGGGGCGGTAATGAGCAGTTCTTC.

CDR3 bases: TGTGCCAGCTCACTACAGGGCCTGAACACTGAAGCTTTCTTT. Amino acids: CASSLQGLNTEAFF. J is TRBJ1-1 and V is TRBV18, with D possibly TRBD1 on 6 matching bases. Germline assignment: CDR1 KGHSH and CDR2 LQKENI. The CDR3 sequence is 14 residues long. Trimming left V 4 bases short and J 0 bases short, with 9 bases between.

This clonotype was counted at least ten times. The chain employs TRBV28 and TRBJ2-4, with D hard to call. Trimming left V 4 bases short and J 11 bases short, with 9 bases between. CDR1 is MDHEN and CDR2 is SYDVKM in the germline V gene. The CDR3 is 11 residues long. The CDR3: CASSSGRVQYF. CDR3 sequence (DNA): TGTGCCAGCAGTTCTGGACGGGTTCAGTACTTC.

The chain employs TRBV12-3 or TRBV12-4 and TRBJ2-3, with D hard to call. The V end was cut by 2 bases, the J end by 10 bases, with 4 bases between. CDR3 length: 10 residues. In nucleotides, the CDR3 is TGTGCCAGCAGTTTATACGCGCAGTATTTT. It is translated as CASSLYAQYF.

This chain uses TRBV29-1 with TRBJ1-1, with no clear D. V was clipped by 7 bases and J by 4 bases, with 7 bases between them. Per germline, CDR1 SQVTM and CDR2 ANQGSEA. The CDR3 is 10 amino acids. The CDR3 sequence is CSAGFTEAFF. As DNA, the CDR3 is TGCAGCGCCGGGTTCACTGAAGCTTTCTTT. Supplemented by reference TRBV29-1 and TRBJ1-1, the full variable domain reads SAVISQKPSRDICQRGTSLTIQCQVDSQVTMMFWYRQQPGQSLTLIATANQGSEATYESGFVIDKFPISRPNLTFSTLTVSNMSPEDSSIYLCSAGFTEAFFGQGTRLTVV.

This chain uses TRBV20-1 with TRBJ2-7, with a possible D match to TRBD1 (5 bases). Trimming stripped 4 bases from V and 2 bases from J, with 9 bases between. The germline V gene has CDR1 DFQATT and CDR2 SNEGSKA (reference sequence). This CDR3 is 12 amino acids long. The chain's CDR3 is CSANEDTYEQYF. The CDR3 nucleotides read TGCAGTGCTAACGAGGACACCTACGAGCAGTACTTC.

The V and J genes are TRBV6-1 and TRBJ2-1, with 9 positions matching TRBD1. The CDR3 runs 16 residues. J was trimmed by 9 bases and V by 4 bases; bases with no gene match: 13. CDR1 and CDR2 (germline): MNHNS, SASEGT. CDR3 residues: CASSGTGTGLLGEQFF. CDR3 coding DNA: TGTGCCAGCAGTGGGACCGGGACAGGGCTCCTGGGTGAGCAGTTCTTC.

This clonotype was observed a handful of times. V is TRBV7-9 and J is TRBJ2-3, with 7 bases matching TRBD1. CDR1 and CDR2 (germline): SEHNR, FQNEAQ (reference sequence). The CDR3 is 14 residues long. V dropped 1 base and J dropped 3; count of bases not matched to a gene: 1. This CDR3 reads CASSLDRGTDTQYF. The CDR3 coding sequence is TGTGCCAGCAGCTTAGACAGGGGTACAGATACGCAGTATTTT.

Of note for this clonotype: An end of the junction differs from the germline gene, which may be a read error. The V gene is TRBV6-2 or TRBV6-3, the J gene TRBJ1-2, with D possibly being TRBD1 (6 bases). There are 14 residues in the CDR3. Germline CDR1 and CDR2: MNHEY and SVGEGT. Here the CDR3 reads CVSSYGWGAYGYTF. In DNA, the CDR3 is TGTGTCAGCAGTTACGGTTGGGGGGCCTATGGCTACACCTTC.

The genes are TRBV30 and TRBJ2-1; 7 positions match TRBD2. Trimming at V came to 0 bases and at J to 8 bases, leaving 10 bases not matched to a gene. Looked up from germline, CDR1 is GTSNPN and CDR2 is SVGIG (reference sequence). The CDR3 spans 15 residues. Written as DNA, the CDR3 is TGTGCCTGGAGTGTTTCTGGCGGGAGTTTCGATGAGCAGTTCTTC. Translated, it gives CAWSVSGGSFDEQFF.

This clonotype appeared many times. In DNA, the CDR3 is TGTGCCAGCAGCGCAGTTACAGGGTCCTACGGCTACACCTTC. Its translation is CASSAVTGSYGYTF. The V call is TRBV7-8, the J call TRBJ1-2; D perhaps matches TRBD1 (6 bases). Trimming cost V 5 bases and J 8 bases, with 18 bases left between them. Germline CDR1 is SGHVS and CDR2 is FQNEAQ. The CDR3 runs to 14 residues.

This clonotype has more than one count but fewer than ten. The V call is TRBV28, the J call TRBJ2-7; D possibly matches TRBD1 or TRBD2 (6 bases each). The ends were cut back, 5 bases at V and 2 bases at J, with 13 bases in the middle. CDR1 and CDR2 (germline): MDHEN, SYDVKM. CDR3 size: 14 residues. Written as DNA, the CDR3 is TGTGCCAGCAGTGTCGAAGGGGGGCCCTACGAGCAGTACTTC. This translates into CASSVEGGPYEQYF.

In DNA form, the CDR3 reads TGTGCCAGCAGTTTCCATCGGGGGATGGCCCAAGAGACCCAGTACTTC. It yields the protein CASSFHRGMAQETQYF. The chain combines TRBV6-2 or TRBV6-3 with TRBJ2-5; D perhaps matches TRBD2 (6 bases). Germline lookup yields CDR1 MNHEY and CDR2 SVGEGT. V lost 4 bases, J lost 1 base, and 16 bases lay in between. This CDR3 is 16 amino acids long.

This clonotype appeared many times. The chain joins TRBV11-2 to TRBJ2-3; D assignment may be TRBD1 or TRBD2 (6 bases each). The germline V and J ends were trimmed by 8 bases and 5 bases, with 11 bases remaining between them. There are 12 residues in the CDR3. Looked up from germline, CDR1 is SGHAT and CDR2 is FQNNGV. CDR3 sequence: CASGKGGDTQYF. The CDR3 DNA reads TGTGCCAGCGGAAAGGGGGGAGATACGCAGTATTTT.

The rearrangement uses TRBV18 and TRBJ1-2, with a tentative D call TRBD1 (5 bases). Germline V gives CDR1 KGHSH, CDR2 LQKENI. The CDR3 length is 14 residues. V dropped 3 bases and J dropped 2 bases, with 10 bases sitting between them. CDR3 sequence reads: CASSPGTLNYGYTF. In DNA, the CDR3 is TGTGCCAGCTCACCTGGGACGTTGAACTATGGCTACACCTTC.

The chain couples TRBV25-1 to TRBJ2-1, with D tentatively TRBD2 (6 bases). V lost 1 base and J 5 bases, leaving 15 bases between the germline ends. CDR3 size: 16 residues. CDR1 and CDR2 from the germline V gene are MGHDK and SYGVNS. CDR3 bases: TGTGCCAGCAGTGAATCTCGGAGGGATGTCCACAATGAGCAGTTCTTC. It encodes CASSESRRDVHNEQFF.

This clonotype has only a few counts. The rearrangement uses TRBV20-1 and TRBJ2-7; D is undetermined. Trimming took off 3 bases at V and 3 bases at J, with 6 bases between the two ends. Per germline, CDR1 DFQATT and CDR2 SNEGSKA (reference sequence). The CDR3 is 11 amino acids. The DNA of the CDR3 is TGCAGTGCTAGTACCAGCTACGAGCAGTACTTC. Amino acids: CSASTSYEQYF.

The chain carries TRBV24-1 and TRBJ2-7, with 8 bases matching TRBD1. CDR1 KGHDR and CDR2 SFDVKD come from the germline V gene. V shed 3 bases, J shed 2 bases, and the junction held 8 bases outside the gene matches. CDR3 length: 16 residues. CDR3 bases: TGTGCCACCAGTGATCCGACAGGGGCAAGGCCCTACGAGCAGTACTTC. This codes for CATSDPTGARPYEQYF.